One and the same sample provided the 6 T cell receptor beta chains below, sequenced in a study of blood T cell repertoires in COVID-19 (dated by TCRdb to the early 2020s). The library was made by the immunoSEQ multiplex PCR assay. The clones in this table, taken by TCRdb from immuneACCESS, are in-frame only. Not every clone is retained; where verified, under half of the shortfall comes from an unresolved V gene, and the cause of the rest is unknown. Counted in this sample were around 140,000 clones; about 90% of them appeared once. The ten largest clones take up 1.5% of the sample. The sequencing sample was made of peripheral blood. These receptors originate from a woman aged 55-69 years with acute or convalescent COVID-19.

V is TRBV19 and J is TRBJ1-5; D is perhaps TRBD1 (6 bases). Per the germline V gene, CDR1 is LNHDA and CDR2 is SQIVND (reference sequence). The CDR3 is made up of 12 amino acids. Trimming removed 8 bases from V and 3 bases from J, with 8 bases in between. CDR3 region: CASEGVNQPQHF. Here the CDR3 DNA reads TGTGCCAGTGAGGGGGTCAATCAGCCCCAGCATTTT.

V usage is TRBV9 and J usage is TRBJ1-6, with 7 bases lining up with TRBD1. This CDR3 has 15 residues. V dropped 2 bases and J dropped 6; count of bases not matched to a gene: 5. The germline CDR1 and CDR2 sequences are SGDLS and YYNGEE. CDR3 in amino acids: CASSVGRGSNSPLHF. CDR3 sequence (DNA): TGTGCCAGCAGCGTTGGCAGGGGGTCTAATTCACCCCTCCACTTT. The variable domain in full, with the rest retrieved from reference TRBV9 and TRBJ1-6, is DSGVTQTPKHLITATGQRVTLRCSPRSGDLSVYWYQQSLDQGLQFLIQYYNGEERAKGNILERFSAQQFPDLHSELNLSSLELGDSALYFCASSVGRGSNSPLHFGNGTRLTVT.

The gene calls are TRBV30 and TRBJ2-3; TRBD1 agrees at 8 bases. This CDR3 is built from 12 residues. The J segment lost 4 bases and the V segment lost 5 bases, leaving 2 bases of the junction unmatched. The germline V gene encodes CDR1 GTSNPN and CDR2 SVGIG (reference sequence). The CDR3 loop reads CAWGQGPDTQYF. Written as DNA, the CDR3 is TGTGCCTGGGGACAGGGCCCAGATACGCAGTATTTT.

This clone was observed a handful of times. The chain couples TRBV7-8 to TRBJ2-1; D might be TRBD2 (5 bases). The CDR3 spans 16 residues. The germline gives CDR1 SGHVS, CDR2 FQNEAQ. V lost 5 bases and J lost 0, with 14 bases in between. Here the CDR3 reads CASSPFRGISYNEQFF. For the CDR3, the DNA is TGTGCCAGCAGCCCTTTCCGGGGTATCTCCTACAATGAGCAGTTCTTC.

This clone occurred once. The chain employs TRBV7-2 and TRBJ2-4; 7 bases map to TRBD1. V gave up 4 bases and J gave up 4 bases; unmatched junction bases: 7. Germline V gene lookup returns CDR1 SGHTA and CDR2 FQGNSA. The CDR3 runs 15 residues. The chain's CDR3 is CASSYGTAGKNIQYF. DNA of the CDR3: TGTGCCAGCAGCTATGGGACAGCAGGGAAAAACATTCAGTACTTC.

V usage is TRBV11-1 and J usage is TRBJ1-2; 7 bases agree with TRBD1. Germline-derived CDR1 and CDR2 are SGHAT and FQDESV (reference sequence). After removal of 5 bases from V and 8 bases from J, the junction contained 5 bases not matched to a gene. The CDR3 totals 12 residues. The DNA for the CDR3 is TGTGCCAGCAGCCAGGGGACAGACGGCTACACCTTC. Residues: CASSQGTDGYTF.